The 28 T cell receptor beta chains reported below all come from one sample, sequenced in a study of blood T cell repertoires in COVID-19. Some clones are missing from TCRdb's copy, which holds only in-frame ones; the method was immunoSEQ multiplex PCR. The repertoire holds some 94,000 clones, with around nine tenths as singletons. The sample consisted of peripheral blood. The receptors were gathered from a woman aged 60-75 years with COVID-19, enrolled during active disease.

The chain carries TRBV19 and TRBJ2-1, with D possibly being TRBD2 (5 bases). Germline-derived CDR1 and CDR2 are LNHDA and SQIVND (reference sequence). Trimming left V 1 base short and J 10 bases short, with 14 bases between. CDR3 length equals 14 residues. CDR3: CASSIAERSREQFF. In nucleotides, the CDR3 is TGTGCCAGTAGTATAGCGGAGCGGAGTCGGGAGCAGTTCTTC.

CDR3 protein: CASATPRASTNYGYTF. CDR3 bases: TGTGCCAGCGCAACCCCCAGGGCTTCGACTAACTATGGCTACACCTTC. The genes are TRBV9 and TRBJ1-2; a weak D match, TRBD1 (5 bases). The V gene lost 7 bases and the J gene lost 0 bases, with 19 bases spanning the gap. Germline loops: CDR1 SGDLS, CDR2 YYNGEE. The CDR3 is made up of 16 amino acids.

The CDR3 region is CASSHGLAGGDEQFF. The DNA for the CDR3 is TGTGCCAGCAGCCATGGACTAGCGGGGGGGGATGAGCAGTTCTTC. The rearrangement links TRBV4-2 to TRBJ2-1; TRBD2 matches 15 bases. The V segment lost 3 bases and the J segment 8 bases; nucleotides outside the gene matches: 2. CDR3 length equals 15 residues. In germline, CDR1 is LGHNA, CDR2 YNFKEQ.

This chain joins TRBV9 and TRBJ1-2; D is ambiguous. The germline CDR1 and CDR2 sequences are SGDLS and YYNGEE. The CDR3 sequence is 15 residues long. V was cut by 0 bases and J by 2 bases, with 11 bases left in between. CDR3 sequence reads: CASSVGAAQNYGYTF. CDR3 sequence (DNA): TGTGCCAGCAGCGTAGGGGCAGCACAGAACTATGGCTACACCTTC.

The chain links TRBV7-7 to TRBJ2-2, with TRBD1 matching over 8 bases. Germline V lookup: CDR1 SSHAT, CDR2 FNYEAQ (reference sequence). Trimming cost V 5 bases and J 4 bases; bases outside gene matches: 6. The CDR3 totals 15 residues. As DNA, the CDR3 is TGTGCCAGCAGCCGCGACAGGGGTGGCACCGGGGAGCTGTTTTTT. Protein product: CASSRDRGGTGELFF.

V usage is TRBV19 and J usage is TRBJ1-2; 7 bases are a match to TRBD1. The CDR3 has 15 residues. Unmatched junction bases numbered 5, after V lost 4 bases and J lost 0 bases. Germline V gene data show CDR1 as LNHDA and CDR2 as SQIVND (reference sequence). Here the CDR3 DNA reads TGTGCCAGTAGTACCCGGGACAGAGCTAACTATGGCTACACCTTC. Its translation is CASSTRDRANYGYTF.

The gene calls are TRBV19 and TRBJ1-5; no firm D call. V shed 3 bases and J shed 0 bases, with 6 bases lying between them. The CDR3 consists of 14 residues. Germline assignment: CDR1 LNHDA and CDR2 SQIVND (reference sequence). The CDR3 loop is CASSIWSSNQPQHF. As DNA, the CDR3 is TGTGCCAGTAGTATTTGGAGTAGCAATCAGCCCCAGCATTTT. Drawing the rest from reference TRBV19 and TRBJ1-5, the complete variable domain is DGGITQSPKYLFRKEGQNVTLSCEQNLNHDAMYWYRQDPGQGLRLIYYSQIVNDFQKGDIAEGYSVSREKKESFPLTVTSAQKNPTAFYLCASSIWSSNQPQHFGDGTRLSIL.

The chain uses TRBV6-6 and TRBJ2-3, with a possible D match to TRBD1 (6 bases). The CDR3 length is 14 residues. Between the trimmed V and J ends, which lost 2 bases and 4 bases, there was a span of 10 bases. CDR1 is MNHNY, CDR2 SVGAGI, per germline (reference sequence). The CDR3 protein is CASSYQGPADTQYF. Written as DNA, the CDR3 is TGTGCCAGCAGTTACCAGGGGCCCGCAGATACGCAGTATTTT.

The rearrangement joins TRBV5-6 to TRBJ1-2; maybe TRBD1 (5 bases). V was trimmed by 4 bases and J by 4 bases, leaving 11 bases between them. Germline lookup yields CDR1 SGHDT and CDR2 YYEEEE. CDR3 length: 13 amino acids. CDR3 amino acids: CASSQRQSYGYTF. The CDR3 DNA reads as TGTGCCAGCAGCCAAAGACAGTCCTATGGCTACACCTTC.

The CDR3 region has the DNA TGTGCCAGCCGACAGGGGGCGACGGCTTTCTTT. It yields the protein CASRQGATAFF. V gene TRBV11-1 combines with J gene TRBJ1-1; 10 nucleotides agree with TRBD1. V dropped 8 bases and J dropped 11; count of bases not matched to a gene: 5. The CDR3 loop spans 11 amino acids. The germline V gene has CDR1 SGHAT and CDR2 FQDESV (reference sequence).

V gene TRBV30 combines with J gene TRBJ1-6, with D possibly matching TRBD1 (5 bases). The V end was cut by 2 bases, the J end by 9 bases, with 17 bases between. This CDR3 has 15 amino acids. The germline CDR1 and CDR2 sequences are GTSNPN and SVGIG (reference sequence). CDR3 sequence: CAWSQSGGWTSPLHF. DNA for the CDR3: TGTGCCTGGAGTCAGTCGGGGGGGTGGACTTCACCCCTCCACTTT.

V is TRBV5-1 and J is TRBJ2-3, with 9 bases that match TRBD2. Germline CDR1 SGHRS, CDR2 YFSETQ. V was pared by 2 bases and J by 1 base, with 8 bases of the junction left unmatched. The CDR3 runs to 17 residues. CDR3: CASSFLAGVLGTDTQYF. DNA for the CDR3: TGCGCCAGCAGCTTCTTAGCGGGGGTCTTAGGCACAGATACGCAGTATTTT. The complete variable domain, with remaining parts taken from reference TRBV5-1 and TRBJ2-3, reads KAGVTQTPRYLIKTRGQQVTLSCSPISGHRSVSWYQQTPGQGLQFLFEYFSETQRNKGNFPGRFSGRQFSNSRSEMNVSTLELGDSALYLCASSFLAGVLGTDTQYFGPGTRLTVL.

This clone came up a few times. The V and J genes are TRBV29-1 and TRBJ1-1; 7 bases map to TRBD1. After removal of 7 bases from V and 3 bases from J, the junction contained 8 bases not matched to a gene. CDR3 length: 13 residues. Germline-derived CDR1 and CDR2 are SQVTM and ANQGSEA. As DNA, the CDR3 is TGCAGCGCCGGGGGACAGAGGGACACTGAAGCTTTCTTT. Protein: CSAGGQRDTEAFF.

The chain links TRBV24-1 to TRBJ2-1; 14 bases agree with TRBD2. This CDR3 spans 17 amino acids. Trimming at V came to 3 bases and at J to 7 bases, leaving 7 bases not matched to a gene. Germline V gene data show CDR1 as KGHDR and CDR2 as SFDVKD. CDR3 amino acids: CATSDPGTSGGENEQFF. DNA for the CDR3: TGTGCCACCAGTGATCCCGGGACTAGCGGGGGAGAAAATGAGCAGTTCTTC.

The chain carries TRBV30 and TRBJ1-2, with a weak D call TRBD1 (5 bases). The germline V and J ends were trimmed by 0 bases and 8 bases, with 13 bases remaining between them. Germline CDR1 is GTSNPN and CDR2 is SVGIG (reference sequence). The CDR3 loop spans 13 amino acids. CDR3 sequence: CAWSVNRFHGYTF. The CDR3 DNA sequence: TGTGCCTGGAGTGTCAACAGGTTTCACGGCTACACCTTC.

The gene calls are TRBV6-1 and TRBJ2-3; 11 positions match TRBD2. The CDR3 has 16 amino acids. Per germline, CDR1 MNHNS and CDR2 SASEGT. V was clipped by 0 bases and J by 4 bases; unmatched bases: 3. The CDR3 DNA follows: TGTGCCAGCAGTGAAGCGCTACTAGCGGGGGCAGATACGCAGTATTTT. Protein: CASSEALLAGADTQYF.

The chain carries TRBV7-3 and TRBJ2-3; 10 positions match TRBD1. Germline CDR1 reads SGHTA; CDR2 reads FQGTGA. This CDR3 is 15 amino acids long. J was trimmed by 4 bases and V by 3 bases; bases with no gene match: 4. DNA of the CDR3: TGTGCCAGCAGCTTCCGGGACAGGGGCGCAGATACGCAGTATTTT. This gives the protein CASSFRDRGADTQYF. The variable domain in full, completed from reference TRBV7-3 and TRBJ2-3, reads GAGVSQTPSNKVTEKGKYVELRCDPISGHTALYWYRQSLGQGPEFLIYFQGTGAADDSGLPNDRFFAVRPEGSVSTLKIQRTERGDSAVYLCASSFRDRGADTQYFGPGTRLTVL.

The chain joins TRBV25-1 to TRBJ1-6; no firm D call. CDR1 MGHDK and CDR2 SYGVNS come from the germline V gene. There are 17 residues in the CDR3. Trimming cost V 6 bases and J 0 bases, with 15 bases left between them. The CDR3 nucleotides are TGTGCCAGCAGGGGCCGGACGGGGAGCTCCTATAATTCACCCCTCCACTTT. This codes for CASRGRTGSSYNSPLHF. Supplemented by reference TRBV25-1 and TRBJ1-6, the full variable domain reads EADIYQTPRYLVIGTGKKITLECSQTMGHDKMYWYQQDPGMELHLIHYSYGVNSTEKGDLSSESTVSRIRTEHFPLTLESARPSHTSQYLCASRGRTGSSYNSPLHFGNGTRLTVT.

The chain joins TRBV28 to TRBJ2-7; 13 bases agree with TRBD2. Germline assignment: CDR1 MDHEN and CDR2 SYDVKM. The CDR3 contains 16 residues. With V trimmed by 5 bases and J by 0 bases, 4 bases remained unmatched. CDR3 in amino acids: CASSKRTSGGSYEQYF. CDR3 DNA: TGTGCCAGCAGTAAAAGGACTAGCGGGGGCTCCTACGAGCAGTACTTC.

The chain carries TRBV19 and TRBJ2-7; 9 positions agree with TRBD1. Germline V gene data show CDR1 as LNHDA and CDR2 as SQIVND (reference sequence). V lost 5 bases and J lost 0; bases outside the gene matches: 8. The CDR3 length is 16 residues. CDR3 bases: TGTGCCAGTAGTGCTTCCGGGACAGGGACCTCCTACGAGCAGTACTTC. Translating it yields CASSASGTGTSYEQYF.

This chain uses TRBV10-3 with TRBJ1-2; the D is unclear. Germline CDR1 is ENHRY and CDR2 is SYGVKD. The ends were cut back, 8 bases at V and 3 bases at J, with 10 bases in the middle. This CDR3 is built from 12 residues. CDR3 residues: CAISTPDYGYTF. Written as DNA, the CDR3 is TGTGCCATCTCTACCCCCGACTATGGCTACACCTTC.

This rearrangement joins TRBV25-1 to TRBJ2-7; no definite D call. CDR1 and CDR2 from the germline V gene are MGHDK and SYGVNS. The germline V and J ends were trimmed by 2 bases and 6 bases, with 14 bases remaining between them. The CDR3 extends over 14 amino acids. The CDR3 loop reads CASSEGLTPAEQYF. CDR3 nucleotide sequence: TGTGCCAGCAGTGAAGGGCTTACCCCCGCCGAGCAGTACTTC.

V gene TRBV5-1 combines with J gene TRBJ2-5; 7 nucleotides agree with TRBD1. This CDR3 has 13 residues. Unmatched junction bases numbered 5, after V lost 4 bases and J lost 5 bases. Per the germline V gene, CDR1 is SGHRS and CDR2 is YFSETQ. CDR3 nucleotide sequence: TGCGCCAGCAGCCCGACAGGGCTCGAGACCCAGTACTTC. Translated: CASSPTGLETQYF.

The CDR3 DNA is TGTGCCAGCAGCAAAGGGGCGGGAGGCCCGCTCAATCAGCCCCAGCATTTT. The encoded protein is CASSKGAGGPLNQPQHF. V is TRBV21-1 and J is TRBJ1-5. TRBV21-1 is described as a pseudogene. CDR3 length: 17 amino acids.

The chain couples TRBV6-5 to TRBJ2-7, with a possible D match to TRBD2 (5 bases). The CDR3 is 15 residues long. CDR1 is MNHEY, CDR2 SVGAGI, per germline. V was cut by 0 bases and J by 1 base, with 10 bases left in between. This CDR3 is CASSYSKSGSYEQYF. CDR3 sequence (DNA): TGTGCCAGCAGTTACTCGAAGTCGGGGTCCTACGAGCAGTACTTC.

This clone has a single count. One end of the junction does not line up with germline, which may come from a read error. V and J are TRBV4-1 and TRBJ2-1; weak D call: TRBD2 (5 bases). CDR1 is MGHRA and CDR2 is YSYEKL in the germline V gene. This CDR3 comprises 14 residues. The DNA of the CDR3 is TGCGCCAGCAGCCCTTCGGACTCCTACAGTGAGCAGTTCTTC. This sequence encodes CASSPSDSYSEQFF.

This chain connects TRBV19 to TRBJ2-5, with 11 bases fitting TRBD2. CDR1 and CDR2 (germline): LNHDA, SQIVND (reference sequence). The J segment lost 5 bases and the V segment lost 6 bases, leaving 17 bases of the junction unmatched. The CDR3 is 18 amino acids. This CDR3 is CASSLRTSGQIRGETQYF. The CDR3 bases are TGTGCCAGTAGCCTACGGACTAGCGGGCAAATCCGGGGGGAGACCCAGTACTTC.

CDR3 residues: CASSAAGTGLSGNTIYF. The CDR3 nucleotides are TGTGCCAGCAGCGCAGCCGGGACAGGGTTATCTGGAAACACCATATATTTT. J is TRBJ1-3 and V is TRBV7-2; 9 bases fit TRBD1. The germline gives CDR1 SGHTA, CDR2 FQGNSA. V was clipped by 5 bases and J by 1 base; unmatched bases: 9. This CDR3 is built from 17 residues.